This entry lists 2 T cell receptor beta chains sequenced from one sample in a study of blood T cells in healthy people across ages. Using a J-beta primer mix together with a sample-barcoded 5' primer, a second PCR was run for roughly 7 to 11 cycles. One entry per CDR3 protein results from TCRdb running MiXCR on the 5' RACE reads. The profile covers some 1,800,000 distinct CDR3 sequences, with around 40% appearing a single time and around 23% taken by the ten largest. Material: blood. These receptors were taken from a human donor in good health.

This sequence joins TRBV7-9 and TRBJ1-1; D is unresolved. The CDR3 totals 13 residues. The V gene's germline CDR1 is SEHNR and CDR2 FQNEAQ (reference sequence). V lost 8 bases to trimming and J lost 1 base, with 11 bases between them. This chain's CDR3 is CASGVFGNTEAFF. The DNA for the CDR3 is TGTGCCAGCGGGGTTTTTGGGAACACTGAAGCTTTCTTT.

This clonotype was counted a few times. The V call is TRBV20-1, the J call TRBJ2-4; D unresolved. The J call may be incorrect, as the DNA end agrees better with TRBJ2-7. This CDR3 comprises 14 residues. Germline V gene lookup returns CDR1 DFQATT and CDR2 SNEGSKA (reference sequence). The CDR3 spells CSARVPQLSDEQYF. CDR3 nucleotide sequence: TGCAGTGCTAGAGTTCCCCAGCTGAGCGACGAGCAGTACTTC.